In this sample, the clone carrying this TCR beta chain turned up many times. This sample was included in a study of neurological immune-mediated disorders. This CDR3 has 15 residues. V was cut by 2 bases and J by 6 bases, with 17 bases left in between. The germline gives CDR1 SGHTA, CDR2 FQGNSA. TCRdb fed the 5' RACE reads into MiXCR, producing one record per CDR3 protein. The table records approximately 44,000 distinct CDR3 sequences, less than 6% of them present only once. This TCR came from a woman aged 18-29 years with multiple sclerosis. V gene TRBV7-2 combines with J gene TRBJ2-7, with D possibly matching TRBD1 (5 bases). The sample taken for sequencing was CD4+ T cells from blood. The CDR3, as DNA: TGTGCCAGCAGCTTAACTTTCAGTGGGGCAGCCGAGCAGTACTTC. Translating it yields CASSLTFSGAAEQYF.